This TCR beta chain was identified during a study of shared clonotypes between healthy human individuals. Produced via immunoSEQ multiplex PCR; TCRdb's table is partial and in-frame only. The sample has approximately 980,000 clones, roughly 72% seen once. The CDR3 runs to 16 residues. Germline CDR1 MNHNY, CDR2 SVGAGI (reference sequence). Deletions cut 7 bases from V and 0 bases from J, with 16 bases between. Donors, without exception, were Caucasian adults residing in Nashville, Tennessee. This clone was counted a few times. Its target is not known. General study results and limits: Memory subsets had estimated richness that was generally smaller than that of naive subsets. Only blood was sampled; tissue repertoires likely differ. Represented diversity (both genetic and exposure-history) was limited by the small number of donors.

Sequenced: memory CD4+ T cells sorted from blood. Subset denoted: CD45RA-negative fraction. The TCR was taken from a man aged 18 to 29 in good health. The rearrangement joins TRBV6-6 to TRBJ1-3; D might be TRBD1 (6 bases). CDR3 amino acids: CASTRGNTGSGNTIYF. CDR3 DNA sequence: TGTGCCAGCACAAGGGGGAACACTGGCTCTGGAAACACCATATATTTT.